The following is a TCR beta chain sequence with its context. It has no known antigen specificity. Base quality data are lacking; no much larger clone is found one base away. The protocol used for the library was the immunoSEQ multiplex PCR assay. The multiplex PCR relied on a mix of 60 forward primers for TCR Vbeta segments and 13 reverse primers for TCR Jbeta segments. Amplification of the CDR3 region of rearranged TCR beta genes was performed with a multiplex PCR assay on genomic DNA. Amplified TCR beta libraries were sequenced as 87-base-pair reads on the Illumina HiSeq System. The original pipeline was this. In a later analysis, 77 million or so unique TCR beta chains were counted across the roughly 670 repertoires, and roughly 10 million of these chains were shared by at least two donors. Raw reads were error-corrected and collapsed into unique sequences with a nearest-neighbor algorithm that merged closely related sequences to remove PCR and sequencing errors. Alignment of CDR3 sequences to IMGT reference sequences was used to assign V, D and J gene segments. For a sequence to be retained, at least a six-nucleotide match to both a V gene segment and a J gene segment was required. A rearrangement counted as productive if the CDR3 had no stop codons and remained in frame with V and J, and every other rearrangement counted as non-productive. CDR3 was defined according to IMGT convention as the region running from the second conserved V-encoded cysteine to the conserved J-encoded phenylalanine. The earlier analysis of approximately 590 of the donors excluded any sequence lacking an unambiguous match to a single V gene segment. An earlier analysis of a few hundred of the donors classified V segments as functional when productive rearrangements were above 56.7% and as segregating when the standard deviation between donors was above 5%. A statistical classification framework was built for diagnosing cytomegalovirus status from the catalog of TCR beta chain sequences. V and J gene assignment, in a later analysis, came from comparing TCR nucleotide sequences with IMGT/GENE-DB human TR gene sequences. In a later analysis, CDR3 sequences and most-parsimonious VDJ recombination scenarios were assigned using the TCRdist pipeline. In a later analysis, each TCR beta chain was defined by its CDR3 amino acid sequence together with its V-gene family, and reads lacking a unique V-gene family were excluded. In a later analysis, fewer than 650 highly shared, low-generation-probability nucleotide sequences were removed to address suspected cross-contamination and a sequencing artifact. In a later analysis, a clonal expansion index was calculated for each public chain from normalized within-repertoire ranks of inferred template counts. A later analysis computed generation probabilities with a VDJ recombination model fitted to out-of-frame rearrangements, and checked the results against IGoR. Hypergeometric tests were used in a later analysis to score TCR-TCR, TCR-HLA and TCR-CMV co-occurrence, with a repertoire-size bias correction applied to the TCR pairs. False discovery rates were estimated in a later analysis by permuting HLA or CMV assignments 20 times. A later analysis grouped co-occurring TCRs with DBSCAN, adding TCRdist sequence similarity when clustering within HLA-allele-positive subsets. Repertoires with fewer than 30,000 or more than 120,000 public chains were left out of co-occurrence clustering, as were roughly five repertoires with anomalous nucleotide sharing. Held by TCRdb, this immuneACCESS table contains in-frame sequences only and omits some clones. Under half of the omission traces to an unresolved V gene where checked; the cause of the rest is unknown. V and J calls plus clone size are reproduced from that table; the DNA served to infer D and trimming. The sample data list 60,000 to 75,000 clones, and approximately 58% of these were observed just once. The biggest ten clones account for more than 2.5% of the sample.

These data originate in a study of cytomegalovirus exposure and HLA in healthy donors (dated by TCRdb to the late 2010s). Some background on the complete study: An earlier analysis of roughly 570 of the donors reported 276 Gb of sequence data and around 110 million unique TCR beta sequences obtained from roughly 180 million T cells. In a later genetic analysis, genome-wide SNP genotypes for about three fifths of the roughly 670 donors were used, and that subset was treated as a discovery cohort. The study was designed to test whether signatures of past pathogen exposure could be identified by cataloging public T cell receptors. About 280 gigabases of sequencing data and 70 million to 100 million unique TCR sequences made up an early release that covered roughly 670 HLA-typed donors. Among some 410 genotyped donors of the cohort, an average of around 240,000 unique TCR beta nucleotide sequences were sequenced per donor, approximately 20% of them non-productive. To predict cytomegalovirus infection status, the study brought together high-throughput TCR immunosequencing, statistical association of individual TCRs with disease status, and machine learning. Both class I and class II loci were covered by HLA typing, at four-digit resolution. Alongside the repertoire data, information on donor age, sex, ethnicity and CMV serostatus was compiled. Using immunosequencing, the study profiled T cell repertoires from around 670 subjects and related those repertoires to cytomegalovirus serostatus. Of the 398 genotyped donors, 75% to 85% were placed in the genetic ancestry cluster associated with self-reported Caucasian donors. Several DR-DQ haplotypes were treated as single units for association and clustering because of strong linkage in the cohort. To decide whether each TCR beta V gene segment behaved as functional or pseudogenic, an earlier analysis of over 500 of the donors relied on high-throughput TCR beta sequencing. Every discovery cohort repertoire had been produced on one sequencing platform. In a later analysis, previously published TCR beta repertoires from about 640 donors were re-analyzed and high-resolution HLA genotyping was added so that TCR occurrence patterns could be studied. Besides the first cohort of about 730 subjects, a separate validation cohort made up of over 100 different subjects was used. The number of donors typed differed by locus, with about 629-640 for A, B, C, DRB1 and DQB1, roughly 520 for DQA1, over 600 for DPA1, and some 440 for DPB1. Rather than drawing on any new phenotypic data, the later analysis identified candidate immune exposures from TCR beta sequences and the way those sequences occurred across donors.

In total, roughly 710 healthy bone marrow donors made up the cohort. At the time of sampling, every cohort member was nominally healthy, though immune exposures that went unrecorded were likely present. The donor was CMV seronegative and belonged to the group of 350 to 400 seronegative cohort members. A peripheral blood sample was collected from each donor, and TCR beta sequencing was performed on peripheral blood mononuclear cells. Genomic DNA was extracted from the blood cell samples with the Qiagen DNeasy Blood Extraction Kit. The CDR3 sequence holds 16 residues, the cysteine and phenylalanine included. Left in the record is the CDR3 DNA by itself, 48 bases read in frame from the first base. Per the germline V gene, SGHRS is the CDR1 and YFSETQ is the CDR2. Relative to germline, V is missing 2 bases and J is missing 3 bases, with 10 bases of the junction outside any gene match. The paper's findings and limits, for the study overall: A total of fewer than 200 TCR beta chains were listed by the study as associated with cytomegalovirus. While some public TCRs were present in many individuals, most TCR sequences turned up only very rarely across donors. The classifier was reported to diagnose cytomegalovirus status with high specificity and sensitivity in both the original cohort and the validation cohort. Because HLA typing was unavailable for some donors at each locus, only the typed subset was used in association tests. A further reported finding was that TCR beta sequences accurately predicted the HLA-A and HLA-B alleles for most subjects in the first cohort. When HLA alleles, especially DR and DQ, strongly co-occurred, TCR associations were difficult to assign to individual alleles. In a later analysis, the rate of TCR association differed among HLA loci, with DRB1 alleles having the most associated TCRs and HLA-C alleles having the fewest. A group of highly shared sequence variants was considered likely to be a technical artifact of the sequencing pipeline. Specific HLA alleles were associated with 15,000 to 20,000 TCR beta sequences at a false discovery rate of 0.05 in a later analysis. A later genetic analysis associated a missense DCLRE1C variant with V-gene and J-gene trimming of TCR beta chains, and an independent cohort replicated the association. The authors suggested that the approach could potentially be generalized to other disease states and immunological phenotypes. Immune exposure information for the cohort was limited to CMV serostatus. A few of the identified cytomegalovirus-associated TCR beta chains were confirmed in vitro to be specific for cytomegalovirus antigens. Because counts were too low, approximately 18 rarely observed V segments, including chromosome 9 orphons, were excluded from the earlier analysis of some 540 of the donors. A later analysis found that HLA-associated TCR beta chains were more clonally expanded and had lower generation probabilities than equally common non-associated chains. In an earlier analysis of approximately 600 of the donors, most TCR beta V segments were observed in productive rearrangements about 87% or about 30% of the time, broadly matching IMGT annotations. Roughly uniform sequencing depth across donors was assumed in presence/absence analyses, although this assumption may not hold. A later analysis found that most CMV-associated TCR beta chains appeared HLA-restricted, with HLA associations seemingly driven largely by CMV exposure. Correlated functional status among segregating V segments might be attributable to linkage disequilibrium, but an unknown experimental factor could not be ruled out. Compared with the approximately 670-donor mean, donors in an Asian-associated ancestry cluster had fewer N-insertions in productive TCRs, according to a later genetic analysis. Several of the top co-occurrence clusters appeared to be linked to parvovirus B19, influenza, CMV and Epstein-Barr virus, according to a later analysis. Only TCR beta chains were sequenced in this cohort, and the absence of alpha or paired-chain data limited detectable features. Some IMGT-functional V segments, including TRBV6-2 and TRBV6-3, could not be distinguished by the 87-base-pair reads and were therefore excluded.

This TCR derives from a woman aged 45-65 years in good health and CMV-seronegative. Sequencing was carried out using PBMCs. The V gene is TRBV5-1 and the J gene is TRBJ2-5; 7 of the junction bases match TRBD2. CDR3 loop: CASSFQGLAGEETQYF. The bases read TGCGCCAGCAGCTTTCAGGGATTAGCGGGTGAAGAGACCCAGTACTTC.